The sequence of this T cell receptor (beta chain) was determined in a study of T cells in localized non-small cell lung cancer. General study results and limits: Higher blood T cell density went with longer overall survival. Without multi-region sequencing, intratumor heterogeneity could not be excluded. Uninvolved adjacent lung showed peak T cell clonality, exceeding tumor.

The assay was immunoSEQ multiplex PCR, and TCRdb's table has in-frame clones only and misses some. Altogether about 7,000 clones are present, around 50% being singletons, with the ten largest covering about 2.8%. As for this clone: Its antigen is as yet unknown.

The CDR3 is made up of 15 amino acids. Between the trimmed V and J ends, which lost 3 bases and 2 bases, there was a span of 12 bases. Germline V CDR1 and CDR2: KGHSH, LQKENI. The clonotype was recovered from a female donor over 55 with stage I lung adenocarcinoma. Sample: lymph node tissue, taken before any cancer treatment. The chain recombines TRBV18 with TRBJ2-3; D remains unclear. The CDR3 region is CASSPEGIYTDTQYF. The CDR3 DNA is TGTGCCAGCTCACCCGAAGGGATTTACACAGATACGCAGTATTTT.